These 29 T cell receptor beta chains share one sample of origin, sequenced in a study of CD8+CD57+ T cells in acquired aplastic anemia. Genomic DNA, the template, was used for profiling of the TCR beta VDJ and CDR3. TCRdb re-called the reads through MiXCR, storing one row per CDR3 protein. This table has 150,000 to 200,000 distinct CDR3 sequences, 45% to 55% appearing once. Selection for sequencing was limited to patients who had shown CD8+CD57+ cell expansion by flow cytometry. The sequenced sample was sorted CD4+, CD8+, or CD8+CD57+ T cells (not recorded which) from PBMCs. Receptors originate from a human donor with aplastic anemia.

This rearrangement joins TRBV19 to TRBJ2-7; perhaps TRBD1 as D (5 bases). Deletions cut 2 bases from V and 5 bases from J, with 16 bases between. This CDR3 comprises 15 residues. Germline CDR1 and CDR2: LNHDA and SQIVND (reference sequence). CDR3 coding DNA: TGTGCCAGTAGTATATCGGACAATGGTAGGAACGAGCAGTACTTC. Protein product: CASSISDNGRNEQYF. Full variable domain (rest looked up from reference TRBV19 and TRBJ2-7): DGGITQSPKYLFRKEGQNVTLSCEQNLNHDAMYWYRQDPGQGLRLIYYSQIVNDFQKGDIAEGYSVSREKKESFPLTVTSAQKNPTAFYLCASSISDNGRNEQYFGPGTRLTVT.

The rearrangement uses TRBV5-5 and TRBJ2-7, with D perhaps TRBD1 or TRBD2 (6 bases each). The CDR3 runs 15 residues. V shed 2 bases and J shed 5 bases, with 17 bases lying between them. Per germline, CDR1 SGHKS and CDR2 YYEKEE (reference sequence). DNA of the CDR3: TGTGCCAGCAGCTTTCCCCGGACGGGGGCCGACGAGCAGTACTTC. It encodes CASSFPRTGADEQYF.

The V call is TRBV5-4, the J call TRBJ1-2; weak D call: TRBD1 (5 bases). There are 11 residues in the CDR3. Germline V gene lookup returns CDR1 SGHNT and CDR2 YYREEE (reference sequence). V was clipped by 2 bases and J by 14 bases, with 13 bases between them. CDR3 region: CASSFMSGLTF. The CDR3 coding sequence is TGTGCCAGCAGCTTTATGTCAGGGCTTACCTTC. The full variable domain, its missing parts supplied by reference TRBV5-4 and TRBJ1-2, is ETGVTQSPTHLIKTRGQQVTLRCSSQSGHNTVSWYQQALGQGPQFIFQYYREEENGRGNFPPRFSGLQFPNYSSELNVNALELDDSALYLCASSFMSGLTFGSGTRLTVV.

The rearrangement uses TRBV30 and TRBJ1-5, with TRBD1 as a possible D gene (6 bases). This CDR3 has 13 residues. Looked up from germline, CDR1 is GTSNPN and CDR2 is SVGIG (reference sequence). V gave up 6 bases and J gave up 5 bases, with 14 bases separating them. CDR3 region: CACKGEEDQPQHF. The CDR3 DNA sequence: TGTGCCTGTAAGGGGGAGGAGGATCAGCCCCAGCATTTT. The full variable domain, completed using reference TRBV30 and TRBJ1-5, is SQTIHQWPATLVQPVGSPLSLECTVEGTSNPNLYWYRQAAGRGLQLLFYSVGIGQISSEVPQNLSASRPQDRQFILSSKKLLLSDSGFYLCACKGEEDQPQHFGDGTRLSIL.

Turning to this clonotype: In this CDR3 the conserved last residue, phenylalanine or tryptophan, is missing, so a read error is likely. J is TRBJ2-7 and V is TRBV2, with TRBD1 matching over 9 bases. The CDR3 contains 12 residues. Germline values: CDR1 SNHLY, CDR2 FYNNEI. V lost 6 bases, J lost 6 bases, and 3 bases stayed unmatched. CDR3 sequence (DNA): TGTGCCAGCAGAGTGGACAGGGGCGAGCAGTACTCC. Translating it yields CASRVDRGEQYS.

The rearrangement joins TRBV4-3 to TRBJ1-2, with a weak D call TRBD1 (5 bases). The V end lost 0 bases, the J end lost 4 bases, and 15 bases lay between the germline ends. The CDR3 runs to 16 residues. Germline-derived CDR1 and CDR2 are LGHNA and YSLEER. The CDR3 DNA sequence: TGCGCCAGCAGCCAAGACGGGGGGAACTGGGGCTATGGCTACACCTTC. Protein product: CASSQDGGNWGYGYTF.

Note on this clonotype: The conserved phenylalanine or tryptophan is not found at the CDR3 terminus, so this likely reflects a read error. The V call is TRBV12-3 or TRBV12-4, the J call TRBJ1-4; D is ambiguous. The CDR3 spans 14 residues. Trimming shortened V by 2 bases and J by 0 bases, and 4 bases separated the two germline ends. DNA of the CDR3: TGTGCCAGCAGTTTACGGTCAACTAATGAAAAACTGTTTCTT. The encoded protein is CASSLRSTNEKLFL.

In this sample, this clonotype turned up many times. CDR3 DNA: TGTGCCAGCAGAGGGACAGATACGCAGTATTTT. Its translation: CASRGTDTQYF. This chain uses TRBV2 with TRBJ2-3; D is unresolved. This CDR3 region has 11 residues. V dropped 6 bases and J dropped 3 bases, with 4 bases sitting between them. Per the germline V gene, CDR1 is SNHLY and CDR2 is FYNNEI. Looking up the rest from reference TRBV2 and TRBJ2-3 gives the full variable domain: EPEVTQTPSHQVTQMGQEVILRCVPISNHLYFYWYRQILGQKVEFLVSFYNNEISEKSEIFDDQFSVERPDGSNFTLKIRSTKLEDSAMYFCASRGTDTQYFGPGTRLTVL.

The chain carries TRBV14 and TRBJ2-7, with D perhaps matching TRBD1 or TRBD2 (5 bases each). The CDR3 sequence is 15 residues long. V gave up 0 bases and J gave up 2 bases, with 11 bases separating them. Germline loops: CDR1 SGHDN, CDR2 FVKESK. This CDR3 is CASSQEEGLAYEQYF. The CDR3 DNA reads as TGTGCCAGCAGCCAAGAAGAGGGGCTGGCCTACGAGCAGTACTTC.

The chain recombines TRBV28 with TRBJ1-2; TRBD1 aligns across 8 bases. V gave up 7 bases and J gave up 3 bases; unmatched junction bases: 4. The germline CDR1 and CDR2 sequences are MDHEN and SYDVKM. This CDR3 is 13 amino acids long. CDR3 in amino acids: CASTQQGDYGYTF. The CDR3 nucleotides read TGTGCCAGCACTCAACAGGGGGACTATGGCTACACCTTC.

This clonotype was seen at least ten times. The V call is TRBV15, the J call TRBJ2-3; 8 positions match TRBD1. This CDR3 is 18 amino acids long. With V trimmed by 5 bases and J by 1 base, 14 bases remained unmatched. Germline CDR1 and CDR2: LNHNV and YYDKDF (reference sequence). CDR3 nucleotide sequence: TGTGCCACCAGCGGACGGACAGGGCGGCTCCGTGGCACAGATACGCAGTATTTT. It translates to CATSGRTGRLRGTDTQYF.

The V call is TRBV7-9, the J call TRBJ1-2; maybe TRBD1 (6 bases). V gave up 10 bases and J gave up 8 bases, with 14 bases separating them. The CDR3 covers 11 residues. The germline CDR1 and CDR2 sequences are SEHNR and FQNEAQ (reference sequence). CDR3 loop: CATSGGVGYTF. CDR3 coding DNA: TGTGCCACCTCGGGGGGCGTGGGCTACACCTTC.

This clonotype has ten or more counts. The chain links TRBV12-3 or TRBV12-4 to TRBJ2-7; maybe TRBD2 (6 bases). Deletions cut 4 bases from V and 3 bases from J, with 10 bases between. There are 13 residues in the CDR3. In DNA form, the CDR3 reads TGTGCCAGCAGTTCCGGGACTTTCTACGAGCAGTACTTC. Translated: CASSSGTFYEQYF.

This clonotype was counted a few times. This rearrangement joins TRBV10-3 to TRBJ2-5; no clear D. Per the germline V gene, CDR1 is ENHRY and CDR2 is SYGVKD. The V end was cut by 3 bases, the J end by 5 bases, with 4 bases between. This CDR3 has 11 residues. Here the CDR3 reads CAISDRETQYF. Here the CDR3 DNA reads TGTGCCATCAGTGACAGGGAGACCCAGTACTTC.

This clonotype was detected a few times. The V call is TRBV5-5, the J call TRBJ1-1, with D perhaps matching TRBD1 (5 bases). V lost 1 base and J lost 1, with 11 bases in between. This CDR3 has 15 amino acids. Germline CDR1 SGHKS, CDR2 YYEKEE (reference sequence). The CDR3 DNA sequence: TGTGCCAGCAGCTTGAAGGGTGGGGCGAACACTGAAGCTTTCTTT. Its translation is CASSLKGGANTEAFF.

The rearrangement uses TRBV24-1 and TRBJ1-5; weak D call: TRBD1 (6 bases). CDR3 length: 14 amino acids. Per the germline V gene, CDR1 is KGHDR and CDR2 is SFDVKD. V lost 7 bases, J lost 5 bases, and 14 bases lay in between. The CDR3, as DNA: TGTGCCACCAGCCACAGGGATCCCCATCAGCCCCAGCATTTT. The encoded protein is CATSHRDPHQPQHF.

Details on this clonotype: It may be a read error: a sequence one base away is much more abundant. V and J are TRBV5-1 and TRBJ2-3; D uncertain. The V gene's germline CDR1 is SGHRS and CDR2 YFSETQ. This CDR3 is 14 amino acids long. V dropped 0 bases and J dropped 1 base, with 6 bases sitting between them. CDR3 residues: CASSLGGCTDTQYF. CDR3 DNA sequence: TGCGCCAGCAGCTTGGGTGGGTGCACAGATACGCAGTATTTT. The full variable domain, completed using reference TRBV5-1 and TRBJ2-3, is KAGVTQTPRYLIKTRGQQVTLSCSPISGHRSVSWYQQTPGQGLQFLFEYFSETQRNKGNFPGRFSGRQFSNSRSEMNVSTLELGDSALYLCASSLGGCTDTQYFGPGTRLTVL.

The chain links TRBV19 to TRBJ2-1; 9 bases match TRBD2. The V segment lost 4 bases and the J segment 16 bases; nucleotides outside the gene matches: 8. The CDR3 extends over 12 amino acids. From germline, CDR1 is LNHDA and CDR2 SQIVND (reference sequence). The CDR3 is CASSTEPGLAFF. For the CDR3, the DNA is TGTGCCAGTAGTACGGAACCGGGACTAGCTTTCTTC.

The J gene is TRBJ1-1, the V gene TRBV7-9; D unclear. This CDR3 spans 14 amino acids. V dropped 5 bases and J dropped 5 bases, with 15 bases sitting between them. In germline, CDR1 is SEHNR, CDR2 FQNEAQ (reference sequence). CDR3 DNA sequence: TGTGCCAGCAGCCCCTTACTCCTGGAGACTGAAGCTTTCTTT. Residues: CASSPLLLETEAFF.

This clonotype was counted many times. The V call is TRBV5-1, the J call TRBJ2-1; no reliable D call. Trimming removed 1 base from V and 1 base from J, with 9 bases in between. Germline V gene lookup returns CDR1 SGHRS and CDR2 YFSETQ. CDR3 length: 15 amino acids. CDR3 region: CASSLTGESYNEQFF. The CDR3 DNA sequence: TGCGCCAGCAGCTTGACCGGAGAGTCCTACAATGAGCAGTTCTTC.

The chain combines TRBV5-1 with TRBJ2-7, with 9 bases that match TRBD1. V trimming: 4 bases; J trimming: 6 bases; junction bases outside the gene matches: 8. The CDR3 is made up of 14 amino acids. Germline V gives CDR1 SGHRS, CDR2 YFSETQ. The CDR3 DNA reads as TGCGCCAGCAGCGACGGGACAGGGCTCCGCGAGCAGTACTTC. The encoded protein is CASSDGTGLREQYF.

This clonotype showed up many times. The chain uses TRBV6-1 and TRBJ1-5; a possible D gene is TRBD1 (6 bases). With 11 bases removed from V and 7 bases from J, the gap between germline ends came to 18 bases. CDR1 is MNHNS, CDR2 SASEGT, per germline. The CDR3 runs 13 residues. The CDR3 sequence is CALAEGGRQPQHF. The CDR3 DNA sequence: TGTGCCCTCGCGGAGGGGGGCAGACAGCCCCAGCATTTT.

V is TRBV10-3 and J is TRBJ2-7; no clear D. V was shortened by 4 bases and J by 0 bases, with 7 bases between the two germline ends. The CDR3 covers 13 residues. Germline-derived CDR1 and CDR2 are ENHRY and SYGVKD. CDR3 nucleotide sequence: TGTGCCATCAGTGTGGGTCCCTCCTACGAGCAGTACTTC. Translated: CAISVGPSYEQYF.

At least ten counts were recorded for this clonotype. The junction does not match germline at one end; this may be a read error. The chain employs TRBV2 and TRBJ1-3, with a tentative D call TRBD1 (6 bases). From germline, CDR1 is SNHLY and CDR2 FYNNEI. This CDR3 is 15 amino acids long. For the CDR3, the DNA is TGTGTCAGCAGGGAGAGACAGGTTCCAGGAAACACCATATATTTT. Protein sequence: CVSRERQVPGNTIYF.

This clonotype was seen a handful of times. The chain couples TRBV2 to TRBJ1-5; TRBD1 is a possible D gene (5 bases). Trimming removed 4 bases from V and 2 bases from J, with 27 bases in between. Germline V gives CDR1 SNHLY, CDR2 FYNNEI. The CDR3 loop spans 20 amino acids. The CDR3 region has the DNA TGTGCCAGCAGTGTCCCGGCGGGTCAGACCCCGGGAGGGGGCAATCAGCCCCAGCATTTT. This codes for CASSVPAGQTPGGGNQPQHF.

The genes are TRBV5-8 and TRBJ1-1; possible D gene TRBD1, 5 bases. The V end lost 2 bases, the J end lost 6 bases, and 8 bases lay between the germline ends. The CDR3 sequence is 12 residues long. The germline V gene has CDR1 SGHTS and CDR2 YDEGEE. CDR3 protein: CASSLGASEAFF. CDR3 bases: TGTGCCAGCAGCTTAGGGGCCTCTGAAGCTTTCTTT.

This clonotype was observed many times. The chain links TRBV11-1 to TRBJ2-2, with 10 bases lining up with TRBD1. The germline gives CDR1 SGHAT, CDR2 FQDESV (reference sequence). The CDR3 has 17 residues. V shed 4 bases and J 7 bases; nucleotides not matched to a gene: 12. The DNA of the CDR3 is TGTGCCAGCAGCTCTACACCCGGACAGGGGGGCGGCGGGGAGCTGTTTTTT. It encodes CASSSTPGQGGGGELFF.

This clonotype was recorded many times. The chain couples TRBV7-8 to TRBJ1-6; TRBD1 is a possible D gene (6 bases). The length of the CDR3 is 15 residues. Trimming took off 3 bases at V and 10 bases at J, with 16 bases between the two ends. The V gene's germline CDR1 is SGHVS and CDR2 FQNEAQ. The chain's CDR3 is CASSLSSGGGSPLHF. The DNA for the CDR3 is TGTGCCAGCAGCTTGAGTAGCGGGGGCGGATCACCCCTCCACTTT.

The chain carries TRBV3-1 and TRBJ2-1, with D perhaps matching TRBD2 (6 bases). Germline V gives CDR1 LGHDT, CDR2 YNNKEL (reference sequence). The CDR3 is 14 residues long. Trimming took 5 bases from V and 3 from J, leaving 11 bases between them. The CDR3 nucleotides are TGTGCCAGCAGCTCTGCGGGGCTCTACAATGAGCAGTTCTTC. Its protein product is CASSSAGLYNEQFF.